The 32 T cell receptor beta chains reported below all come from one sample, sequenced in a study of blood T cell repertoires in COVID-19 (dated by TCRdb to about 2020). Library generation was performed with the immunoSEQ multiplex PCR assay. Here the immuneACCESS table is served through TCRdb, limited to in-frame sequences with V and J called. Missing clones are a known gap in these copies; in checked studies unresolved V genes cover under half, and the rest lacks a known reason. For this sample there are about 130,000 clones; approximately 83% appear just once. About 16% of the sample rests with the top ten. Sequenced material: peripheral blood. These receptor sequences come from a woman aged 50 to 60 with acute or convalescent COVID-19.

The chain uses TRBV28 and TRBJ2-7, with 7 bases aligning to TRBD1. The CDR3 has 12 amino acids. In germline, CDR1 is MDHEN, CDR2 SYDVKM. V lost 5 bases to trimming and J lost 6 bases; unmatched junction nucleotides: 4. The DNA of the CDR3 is TGTGCCAGCAGTAACAGGGGTAGCGAGCAGTACTTC. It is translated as CASSNRGSEQYF. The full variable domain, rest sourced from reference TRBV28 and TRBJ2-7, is DVKVTQSSRYLVKRTGEKVFLECVQDMDHENMFWYRQDPGLGLRLIYFSYDVKMKEKGDIPEGYSVSREKKERFSLILESASTNQTSMYLCASSNRGSEQYFGPGTRLTVT.

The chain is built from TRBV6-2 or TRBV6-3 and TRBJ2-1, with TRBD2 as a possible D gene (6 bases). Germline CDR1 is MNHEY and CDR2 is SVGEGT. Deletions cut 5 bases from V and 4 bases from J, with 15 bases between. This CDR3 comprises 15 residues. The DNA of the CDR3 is TGTGCCAGCAGTCCGCGGGGACTGTATTACAATGAGCAGTTCTTC. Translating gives CASSPRGLYYNEQFF.

CDR3 sequence reads: CASSSRDSSYEQYF. Here the CDR3 DNA reads TGCGCCAGCAGCTCTAGAGACAGCTCCTACGAGCAGTACTTC. The chain uses TRBV5-1 and TRBJ2-7; weak D call: TRBD1 (5 bases). Germline loops: CDR1 SGHRS, CDR2 YFSETQ. The CDR3 is 14 amino acids. Trimming took off 3 bases at V and 0 bases at J, with 10 bases between the two ends.

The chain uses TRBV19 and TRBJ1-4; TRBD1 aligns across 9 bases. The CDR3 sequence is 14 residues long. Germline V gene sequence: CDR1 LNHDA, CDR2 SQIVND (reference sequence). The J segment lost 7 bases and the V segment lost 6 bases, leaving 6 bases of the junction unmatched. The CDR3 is CASSPGTGSEKLFF. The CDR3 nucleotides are TGTGCCAGTAGCCCCGGGACAGGGTCTGAAAAACTGTTTTTT.

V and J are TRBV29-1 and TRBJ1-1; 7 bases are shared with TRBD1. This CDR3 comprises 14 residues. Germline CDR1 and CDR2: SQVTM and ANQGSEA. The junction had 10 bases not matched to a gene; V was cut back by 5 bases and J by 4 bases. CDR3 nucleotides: TGCAGCGTTTCATACAGGGGCGGCGGCACTGAAGCTTTCTTT. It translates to CSVSYRGGGTEAFF.

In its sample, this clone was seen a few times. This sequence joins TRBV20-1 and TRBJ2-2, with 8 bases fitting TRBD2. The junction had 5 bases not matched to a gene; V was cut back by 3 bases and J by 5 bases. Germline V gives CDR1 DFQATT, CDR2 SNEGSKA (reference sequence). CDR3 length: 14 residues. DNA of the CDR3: TGCAGTGCTAGTACGCGGGGGGAAACCGGGGAGCTGTTTTTT. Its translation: CSASTRGETGELFF.

The CDR3 sequence is CASSALPPYNEQFF. The CDR3 region has the DNA TGCGCCAGCAGCGCACTCCCCCCCTACAATGAGCAGTTCTTC. The rearrangement links TRBV10-1 to TRBJ2-1; D unresolved. Deletions cut 6 bases from V and 2 bases from J, with 11 bases between. CDR3 length equals 14 residues. Germline CDR1 and CDR2: WNHNN and SYGVQD (reference sequence).

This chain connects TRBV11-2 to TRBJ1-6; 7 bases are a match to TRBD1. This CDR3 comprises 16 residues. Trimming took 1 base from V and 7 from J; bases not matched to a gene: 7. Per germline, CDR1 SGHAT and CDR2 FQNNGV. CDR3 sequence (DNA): TGTGCCAGCAGCTTAGTAATGACAGGGATGAATTCACCCCTCCACTTT. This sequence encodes CASSLVMTGMNSPLHF.

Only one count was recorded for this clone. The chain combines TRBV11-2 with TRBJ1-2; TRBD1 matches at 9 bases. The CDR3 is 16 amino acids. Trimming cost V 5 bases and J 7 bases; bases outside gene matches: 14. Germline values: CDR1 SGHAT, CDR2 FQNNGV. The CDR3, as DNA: TGTGCCAGCAGCCCCGGGACAGGGCTTACGGGAGGTGGCTACACCTTC. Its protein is CASSPGTGLTGGGYTF.

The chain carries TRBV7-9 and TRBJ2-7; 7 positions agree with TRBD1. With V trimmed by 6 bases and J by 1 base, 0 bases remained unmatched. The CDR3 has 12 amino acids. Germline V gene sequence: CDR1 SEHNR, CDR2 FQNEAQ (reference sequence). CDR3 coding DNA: TGTGCCAGCAGGGGACAGTCCTACGAGCAGTACTTC. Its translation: CASRGQSYEQYF.

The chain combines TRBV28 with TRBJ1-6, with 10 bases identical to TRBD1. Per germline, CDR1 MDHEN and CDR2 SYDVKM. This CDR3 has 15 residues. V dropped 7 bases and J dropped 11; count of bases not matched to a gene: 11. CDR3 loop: CASTSGTGVPPPLHF. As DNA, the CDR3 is TGTGCCAGCACCTCCGGGACAGGGGTCCCCCCACCCCTCCACTTT.

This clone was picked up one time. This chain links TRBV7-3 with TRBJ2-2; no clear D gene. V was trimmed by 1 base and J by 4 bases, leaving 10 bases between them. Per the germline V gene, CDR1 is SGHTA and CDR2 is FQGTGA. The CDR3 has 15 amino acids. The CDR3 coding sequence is TGTGCCAGCAGCTTAAAGAGTCGAGGCACCGGGGAGCTGTTTTTT. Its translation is CASSLKSRGTGELFF.

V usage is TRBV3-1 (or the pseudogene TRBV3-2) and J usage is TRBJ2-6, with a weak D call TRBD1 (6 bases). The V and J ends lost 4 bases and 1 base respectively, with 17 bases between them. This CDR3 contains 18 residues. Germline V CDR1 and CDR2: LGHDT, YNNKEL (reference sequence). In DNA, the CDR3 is TGTGCCAGCAGCCGGAAGGACAGACCCTCGTCTGGGGCCAACGTCCTGACTTTC. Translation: CASSRKDRPSSGANVLTF.

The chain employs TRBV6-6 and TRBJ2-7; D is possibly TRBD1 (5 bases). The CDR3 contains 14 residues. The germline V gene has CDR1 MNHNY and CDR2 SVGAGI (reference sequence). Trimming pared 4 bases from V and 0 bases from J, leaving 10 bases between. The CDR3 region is CASSFDSLSYEQYF. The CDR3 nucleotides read TGTGCCAGCAGTTTCGACAGCCTCTCCTACGAGCAGTACTTC.

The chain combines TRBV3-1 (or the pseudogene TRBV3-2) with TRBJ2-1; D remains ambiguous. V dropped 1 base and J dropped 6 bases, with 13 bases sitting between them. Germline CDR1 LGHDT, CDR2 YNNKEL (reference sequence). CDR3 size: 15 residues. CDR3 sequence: CASSQARGAFNEQFF. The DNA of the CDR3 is TGTGCCAGCAGCCAAGCGCGAGGAGCTTTCAATGAGCAGTTCTTC.

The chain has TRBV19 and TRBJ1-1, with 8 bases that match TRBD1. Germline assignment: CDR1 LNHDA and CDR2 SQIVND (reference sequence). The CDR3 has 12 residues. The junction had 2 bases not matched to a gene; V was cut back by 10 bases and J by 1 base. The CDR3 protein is CATGTGNTEAFF. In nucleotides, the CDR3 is TGTGCCACAGGGACAGGGAACACTGAAGCTTTCTTT.

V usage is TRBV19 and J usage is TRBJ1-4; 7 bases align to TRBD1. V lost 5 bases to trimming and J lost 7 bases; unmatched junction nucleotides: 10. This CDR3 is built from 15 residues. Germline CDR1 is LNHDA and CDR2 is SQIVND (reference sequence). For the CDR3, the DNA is TGTGCCAGTAGTGTCGGACAGGTTCTTGGTGAAAAACTGTTTTTT. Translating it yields CASSVGQVLGEKLFF.

CDR3 DNA: TGTGCCTGGGAAGGACAGGGAAGAGAAACCCAGTACTTC. It yields the protein CAWEGQGRETQYF. The chain combines TRBV30 with TRBJ2-5; 8 bases are shared with TRBD1. The CDR3 covers 13 residues. The germline V gene encodes CDR1 GTSNPN and CDR2 SVGIG (reference sequence). Trimming at V came to 5 bases and at J to 8 bases, leaving 10 bases not matched to a gene. Supplemented by reference TRBV30 and TRBJ2-5, the full variable domain reads SQTIHQWPATLVQPVGSPLSLECTVEGTSNPNLYWYRQAAGRGLQLLFYSVGIGQISSEVPQNLSASRPQDRQFILSSKKLLLSDSGFYLCAWEGQGRETQYFGPGTRLLVL.

For the CDR3, the DNA is TGTGCCACGCAGACTAGCGGGGGGCAGCCCTACAATGAGCAGTTCTTC. Its translation: CATQTSGGQPYNEQFF. The chain employs TRBV10-3 and TRBJ2-1, with 13 positions matching TRBD2. The germline gives CDR1 ENHRY, CDR2 SYGVKD. This CDR3 is built from 16 residues. After removal of 10 bases from V and 2 bases from J, the junction contained 8 bases not matched to a gene.

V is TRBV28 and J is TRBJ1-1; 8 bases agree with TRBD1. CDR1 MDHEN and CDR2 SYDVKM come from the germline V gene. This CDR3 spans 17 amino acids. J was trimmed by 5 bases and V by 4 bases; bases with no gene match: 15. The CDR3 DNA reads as TGTGCCAGCAGTTCGCCCCCGGGACAGGTCGTTGGGACTGAAGCTTTCTTT. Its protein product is CASSSPPGQVVGTEAFF.

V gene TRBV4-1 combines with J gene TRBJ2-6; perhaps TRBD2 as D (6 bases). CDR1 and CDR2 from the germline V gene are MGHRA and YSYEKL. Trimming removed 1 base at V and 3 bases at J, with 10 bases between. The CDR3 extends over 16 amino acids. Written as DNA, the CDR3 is TGCGCCAGCAGCCAAGGTTACGGGAGTGGGGCCAACGTCCTGACTTTC. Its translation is CASSQGYGSGANVLTF.

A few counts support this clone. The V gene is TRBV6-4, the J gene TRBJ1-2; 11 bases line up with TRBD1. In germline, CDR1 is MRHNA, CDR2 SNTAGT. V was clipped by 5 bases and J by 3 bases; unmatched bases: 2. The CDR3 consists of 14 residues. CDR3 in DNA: TGTGCCAGCAGTCGGGACAGGGGGGACTATGGCTACACCTTC. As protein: CASSRDRGDYGYTF.

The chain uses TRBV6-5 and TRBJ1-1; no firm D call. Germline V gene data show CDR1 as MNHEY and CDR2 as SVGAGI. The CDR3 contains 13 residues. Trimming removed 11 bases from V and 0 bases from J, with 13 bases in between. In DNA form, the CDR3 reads TGTGCCGGCGGTAGGAACATGAACACTGAAGCTTTCTTT. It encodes CAGGRNMNTEAFF.

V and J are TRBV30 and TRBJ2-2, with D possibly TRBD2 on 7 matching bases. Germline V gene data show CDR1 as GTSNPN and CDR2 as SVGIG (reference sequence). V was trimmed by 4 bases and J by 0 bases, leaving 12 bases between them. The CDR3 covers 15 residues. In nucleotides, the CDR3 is TGTGCCTGGACGGGGGGCCTTGCGAACACCGGGGAGCTGTTTTTT. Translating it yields CAWTGGLANTGELFF. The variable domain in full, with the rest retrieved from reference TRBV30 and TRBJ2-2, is SQTIHQWPATLVQPVGSPLSLECTVEGTSNPNLYWYRQAAGRGLQLLFYSVGIGQISSEVPQNLSASRPQDRQFILSSKKLLLSDSGFYLCAWTGGLANTGELFFGEGSRLTVL.

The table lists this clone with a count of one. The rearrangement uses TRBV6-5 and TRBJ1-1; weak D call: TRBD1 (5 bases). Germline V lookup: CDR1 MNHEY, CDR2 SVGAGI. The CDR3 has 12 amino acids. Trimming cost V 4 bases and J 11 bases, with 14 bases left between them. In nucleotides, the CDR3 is TGTGCCAGCAGTTCCCCTACAGGAGGGGCTTTCTTT. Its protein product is CASSSPTGGAFF.

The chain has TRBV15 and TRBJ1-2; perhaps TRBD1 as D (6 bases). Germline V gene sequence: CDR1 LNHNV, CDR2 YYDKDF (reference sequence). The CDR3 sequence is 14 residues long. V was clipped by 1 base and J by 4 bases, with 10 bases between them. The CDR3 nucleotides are TGTGCCACCAGCAGAGGCCAGGGGAGCTATGGCTACACCTTC. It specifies CATSRGQGSYGYTF.

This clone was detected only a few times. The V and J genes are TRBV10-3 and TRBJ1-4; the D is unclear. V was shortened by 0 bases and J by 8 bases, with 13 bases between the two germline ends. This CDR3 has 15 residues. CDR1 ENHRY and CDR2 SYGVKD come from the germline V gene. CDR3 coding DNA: TGTGCCATCAGTGAGTCAGCCCCGACGCGGGAAAAACTGTTTTTT. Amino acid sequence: CAISESAPTREKLFF.

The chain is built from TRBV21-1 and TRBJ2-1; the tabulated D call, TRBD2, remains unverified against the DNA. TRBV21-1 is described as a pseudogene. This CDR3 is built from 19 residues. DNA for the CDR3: TGTGCCAGCAGCAAAAAAGGGGGGGGAGACAGGTTCTCCTACAATGAGCAGTTCTTC. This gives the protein CASSKKGGGDRFSYNEQFF.

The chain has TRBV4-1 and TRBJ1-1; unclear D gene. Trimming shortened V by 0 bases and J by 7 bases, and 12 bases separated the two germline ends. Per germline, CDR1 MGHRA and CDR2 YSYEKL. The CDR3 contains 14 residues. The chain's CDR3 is CASSQEVGGLEAFF. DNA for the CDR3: TGCGCCAGCAGCCAAGAAGTAGGAGGTCTTGAAGCTTTCTTT.

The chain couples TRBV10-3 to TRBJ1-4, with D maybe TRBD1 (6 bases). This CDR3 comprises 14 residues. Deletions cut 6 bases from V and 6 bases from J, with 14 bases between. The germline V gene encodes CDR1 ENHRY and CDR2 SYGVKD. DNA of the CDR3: TGTGCCATCAGCACAGGGTCGGGGTATGAAAAACTGTTTTTT. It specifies CAISTGSGYEKLFF.

CDR3: CASKGGAGGNQPQHF. The CDR3 region has the DNA TGTGCCAGCAAAGGAGGGGCCGGCGGCAATCAGCCCCAGCATTTT. This rearrangement joins TRBV2 to TRBJ1-5, with a tentative D call TRBD1 (5 bases). Germline V gene data show CDR1 as SNHLY and CDR2 as FYNNEI. The length of the CDR3 is 15 residues. The V end was cut by 7 bases, the J end by 2 bases, with 15 bases between. Full variable domain (rest looked up from reference TRBV2 and TRBJ1-5): EPEVTQTPSHQVTQMGQEVILRCVPISNHLYFYWYRQILGQKVEFLVSFYNNEISEKSEIFDDQFSVERPDGSNFTLKIRSTKLEDSAMYFCASKGGAGGNQPQHFGDGTRLSIL.

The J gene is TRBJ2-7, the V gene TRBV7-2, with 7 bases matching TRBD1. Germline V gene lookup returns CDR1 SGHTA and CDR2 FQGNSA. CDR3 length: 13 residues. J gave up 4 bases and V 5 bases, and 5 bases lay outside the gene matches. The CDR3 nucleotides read TGTGCCAGCAGCAGGGACAGCAAGTACGAGCAGTACTTC. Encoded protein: CASSRDSKYEQYF.